Listed below are T cell receptor beta chains from one sample, sequenced in a study of cytomegalovirus exposure and HLA in healthy donors. Sequencing was performed with immunoSEQ multiplex PCR; in TCRdb, only in-frame clones are kept and a portion is missing. The sample has under 200,000 clones, around 80% seen once. The sequenced sample was PBMCs. The source is a human donor in good health. Each CDR3 is given with its conserved first and last residue. The D gene is left open where the match is weak.

TRBJ2-3,TRBD1,TRBV7-6,CASSLPGTGGPGTDTQYF,TGTGCCAGCAGCTTACCCGGGACAGGGGGCCCTGGCACAGATACGCAGTATTTT
TRBJ1-6,TRBD1,TRBV30,CAWSVFISLGTGESSYNSPLHF,TGTGCCTGGAGTGTATTCATCTCCCTGGGGACAGGGGAAAGCTCCTATAATTCACCCCTCCACTTT
TRBJ1-2,.,TRBV5-4,CASSSLQGAYYGYTF,TGTGCCAGCAGCTCGCTACAGGGTGCCTACTATGGCTACACCTTC
TRBJ1-1,TRBD1,TRBV7-7,CASSEQGLGNTEAFF,TGTGCTAGCAGCGAACAGGGGCTAGGAAACACTGAAGCTTTCTTT
TRBJ1-1,TRBD1,TRBV28,CASIRQGNTEAFF,TGTGCCAGCATTCGACAGGGAAACACTGAAGCTTTCTTT
TRBJ1-6,TRBD1,TRBV27,CASCLRYRGDSPLHF,TGTGCCAGCTGCCTTCGTTACAGGGGTGATTCACCCCTCCACTTT
TRBJ2-2,.,TRBV9,CASSMIPGGPGELFF,TGTGCCAGCAGCATGATACCAGGGGGGCCCGGGGAGCTGTTTTTT
TRBJ1-1,TRBD1,TRBV4-1,CASSHRDRGRPEAFF,TGCGCCAGCAGCCACCGGGACAGGGGGCGGCCTGAAGCTTTCTTT
TRBJ2-3,.,TRBV2,CASTGGQRTDTQYF,TGTGCCAGCACCGGCGGGCAACGCACAGATACGCAGTATTTT
TRBJ1-4,.,TRBV4-3,CASSQLTGPNEKLFF,TGCGCCAGCAGCCAGTTGACTGGCCCGAATGAAAAACTGTTTTTT
TRBJ2-5,.,TRBV27,CASSPNTGETQYF,TGTGCCAGCAGTCCAAATACAGGGGAGACCCAGTACTTC
TRBJ1-1,.,TRBV6-5,CASSIQGYMDTEAFF,TGTGCCAGCAGTATACAGGGTTATATGGACACTGAAGCTTTCTTT